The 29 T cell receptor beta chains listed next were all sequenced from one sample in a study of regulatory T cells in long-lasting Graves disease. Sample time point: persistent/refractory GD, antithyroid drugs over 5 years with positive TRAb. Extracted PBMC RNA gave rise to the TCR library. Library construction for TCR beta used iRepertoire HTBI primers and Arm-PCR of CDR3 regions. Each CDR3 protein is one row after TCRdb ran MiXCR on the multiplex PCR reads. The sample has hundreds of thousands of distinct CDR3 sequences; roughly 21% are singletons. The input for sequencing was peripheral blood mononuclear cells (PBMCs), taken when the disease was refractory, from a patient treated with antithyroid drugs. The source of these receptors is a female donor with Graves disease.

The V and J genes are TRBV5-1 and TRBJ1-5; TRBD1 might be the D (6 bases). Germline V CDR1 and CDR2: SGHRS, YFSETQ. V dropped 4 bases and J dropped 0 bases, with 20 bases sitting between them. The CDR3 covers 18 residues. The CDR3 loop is CASSPGGQGLYSNQPQHF. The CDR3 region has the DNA TGCGCCAGCAGCCCCGGGGGGCAGGGCCTTTATAGCAATCAGCCCCAGCATTTT.

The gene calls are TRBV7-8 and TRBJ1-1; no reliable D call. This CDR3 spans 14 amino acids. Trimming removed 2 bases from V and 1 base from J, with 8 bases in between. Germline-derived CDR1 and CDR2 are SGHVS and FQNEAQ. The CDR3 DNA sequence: TGTGCCAGCAGCTTAAGGGCCCCGAACACTGAAGCTTTCTTT. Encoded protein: CASSLRAPNTEAFF.

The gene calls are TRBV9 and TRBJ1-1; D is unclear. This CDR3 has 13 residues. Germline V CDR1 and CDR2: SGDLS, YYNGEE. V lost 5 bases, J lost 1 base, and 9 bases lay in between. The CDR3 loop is CASSVYRNTEAFF. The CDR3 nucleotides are TGTGCCAGCAGTGTCTACCGGAACACTGAAGCTTTCTTT.

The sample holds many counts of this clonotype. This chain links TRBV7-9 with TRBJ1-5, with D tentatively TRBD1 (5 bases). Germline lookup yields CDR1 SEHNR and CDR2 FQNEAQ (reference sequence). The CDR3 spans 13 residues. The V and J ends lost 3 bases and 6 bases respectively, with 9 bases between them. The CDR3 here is CASSFGQGQPQHF. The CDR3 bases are TGTGCCAGCAGCTTCGGGCAGGGTCAGCCCCAGCATTTT.

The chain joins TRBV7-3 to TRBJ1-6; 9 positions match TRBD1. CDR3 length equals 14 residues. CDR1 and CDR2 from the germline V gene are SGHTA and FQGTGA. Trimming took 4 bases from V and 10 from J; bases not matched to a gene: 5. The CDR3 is CASSSTGGDSPLHF. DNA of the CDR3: TGTGCCAGCAGCTCTACAGGGGGCGACTCACCCCTCCACTTT.

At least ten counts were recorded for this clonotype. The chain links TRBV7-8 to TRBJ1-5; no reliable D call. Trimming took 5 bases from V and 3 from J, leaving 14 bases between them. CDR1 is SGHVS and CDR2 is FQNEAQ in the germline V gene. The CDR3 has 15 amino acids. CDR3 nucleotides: TGTGCCAGCAGCCCTGTCCGGCAGCCCAATCAGCCCCAGCATTTT. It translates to CASSPVRQPNQPQHF.

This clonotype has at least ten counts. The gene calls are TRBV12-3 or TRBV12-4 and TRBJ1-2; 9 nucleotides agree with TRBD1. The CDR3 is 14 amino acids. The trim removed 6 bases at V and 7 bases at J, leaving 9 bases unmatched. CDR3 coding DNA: TGTGCCAGCAGGTCCCGGGACAGGGTTGCTGGCTACACCTTC. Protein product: CASRSRDRVAGYTF.

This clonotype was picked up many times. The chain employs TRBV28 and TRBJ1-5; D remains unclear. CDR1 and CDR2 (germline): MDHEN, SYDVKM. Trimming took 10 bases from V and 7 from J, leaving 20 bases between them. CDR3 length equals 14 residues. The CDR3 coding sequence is TGTGCCACCGGGATGGACGTCCGCGGGCAGCCCCAGCATTTT. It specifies CATGMDVRGQPQHF. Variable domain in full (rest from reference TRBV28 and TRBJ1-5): DVKVTQSSRYLVKRTGEKVFLECVQDMDHENMFWYRQDPGLGLRLIYFSYDVKMKEKGDIPEGYSVSREKKERFSLILESASTNQTSMYLCATGMDVRGQPQHFGDGTRLSIL.

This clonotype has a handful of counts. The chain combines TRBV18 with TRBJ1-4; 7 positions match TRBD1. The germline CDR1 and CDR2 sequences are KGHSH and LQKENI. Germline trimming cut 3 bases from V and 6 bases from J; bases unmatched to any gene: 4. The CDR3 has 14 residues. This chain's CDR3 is CASSPETGHEKLFF. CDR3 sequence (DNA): TGTGCCAGCTCACCGGAGACAGGGCATGAAAAACTGTTTTTT.

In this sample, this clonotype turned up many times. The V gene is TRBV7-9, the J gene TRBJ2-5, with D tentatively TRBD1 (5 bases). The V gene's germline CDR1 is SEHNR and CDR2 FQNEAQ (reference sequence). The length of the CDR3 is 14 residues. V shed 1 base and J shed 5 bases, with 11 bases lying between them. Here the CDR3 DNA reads TGTGCCAGCAGCTTAGAAGGGGTGAAGGAGACCCAGTACTTC. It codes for CASSLEGVKETQYF.

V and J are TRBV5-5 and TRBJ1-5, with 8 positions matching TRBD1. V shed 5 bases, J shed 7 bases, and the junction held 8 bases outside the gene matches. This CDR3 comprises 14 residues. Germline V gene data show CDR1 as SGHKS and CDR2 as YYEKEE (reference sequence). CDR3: CASSSGQGEQPQHF. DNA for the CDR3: TGTGCCAGCAGTTCTGGACAGGGAGAACAGCCCCAGCATTTT. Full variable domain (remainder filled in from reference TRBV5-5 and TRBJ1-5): DAGVTQSPTHLIKTRGQQVTLRCSPISGHKSVSWYQQVLGQGPQFIFQYYEKEERGRGNFPDRFSARQFPNYSSELNVNALLLGDSALYLCASSSGQGEQPQHFGDGTRLSIL.

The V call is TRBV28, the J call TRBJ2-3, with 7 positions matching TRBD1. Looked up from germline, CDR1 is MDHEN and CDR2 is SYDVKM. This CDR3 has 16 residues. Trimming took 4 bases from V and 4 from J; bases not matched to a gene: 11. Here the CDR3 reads CASSSVTGYDADTQYF. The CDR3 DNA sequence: TGTGCCAGCAGTTCCGTGACAGGGTATGACGCAGATACGCAGTATTTT. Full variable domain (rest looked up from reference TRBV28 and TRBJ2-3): DVKVTQSSRYLVKRTGEKVFLECVQDMDHENMFWYRQDPGLGLRLIYFSYDVKMKEKGDIPEGYSVSREKKERFSLILESASTNQTSMYLCASSSVTGYDADTQYFGPGTRLTVL.

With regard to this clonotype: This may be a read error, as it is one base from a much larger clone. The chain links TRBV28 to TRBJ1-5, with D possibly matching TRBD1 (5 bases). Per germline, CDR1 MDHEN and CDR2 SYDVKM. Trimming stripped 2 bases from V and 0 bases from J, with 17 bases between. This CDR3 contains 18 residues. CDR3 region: CASSLSPGRPYSNQPQHF. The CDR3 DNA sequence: TGTGCCAGCAGTTTAAGTCCGGGACGGCCGTATAGCAATCAGCCCCAGCATTTT. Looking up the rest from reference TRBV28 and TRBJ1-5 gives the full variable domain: DVKVTQSSRYLVKRTGEKVFLECVQDMDHENMFWYRQDPGLGLRLIYFSYDVKMKEKGDIPEGYSVSREKKERFSLILESASTNQTSMYLCASSLSPGRPYSNQPQHFGDGTRLSIL.

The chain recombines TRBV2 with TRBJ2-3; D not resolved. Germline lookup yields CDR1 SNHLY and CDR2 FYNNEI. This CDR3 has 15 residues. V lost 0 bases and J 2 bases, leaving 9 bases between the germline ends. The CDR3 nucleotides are TGTGCCAGCAGTGAAGCAGGGCAGAACACAGATACGCAGTATTTT. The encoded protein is CASSEAGQNTDTQYF.

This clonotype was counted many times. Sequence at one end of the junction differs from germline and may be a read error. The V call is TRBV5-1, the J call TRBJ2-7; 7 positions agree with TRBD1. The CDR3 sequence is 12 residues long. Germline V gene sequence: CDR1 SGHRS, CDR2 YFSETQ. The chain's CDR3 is CASSRDRDEQYF. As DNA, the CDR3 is TGTGCCAGCAGCCGCGACAGGGACGAGCAGTACTTC.

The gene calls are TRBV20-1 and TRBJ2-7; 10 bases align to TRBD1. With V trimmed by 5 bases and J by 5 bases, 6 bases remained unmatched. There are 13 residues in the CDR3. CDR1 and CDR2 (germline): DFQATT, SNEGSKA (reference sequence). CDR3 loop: CSAARQGANEQYF. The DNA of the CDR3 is TGCAGTGCTGCCCGACAGGGGGCTAACGAGCAGTACTTC.

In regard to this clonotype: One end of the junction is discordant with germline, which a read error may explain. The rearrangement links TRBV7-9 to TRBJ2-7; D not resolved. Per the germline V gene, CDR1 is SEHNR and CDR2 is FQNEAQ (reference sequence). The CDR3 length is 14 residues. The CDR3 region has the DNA TGTGCCTGCAGCTTCGGTGCGGTGTCCTACGAGCAGTACTTC. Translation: CACSFGAVSYEQYF.

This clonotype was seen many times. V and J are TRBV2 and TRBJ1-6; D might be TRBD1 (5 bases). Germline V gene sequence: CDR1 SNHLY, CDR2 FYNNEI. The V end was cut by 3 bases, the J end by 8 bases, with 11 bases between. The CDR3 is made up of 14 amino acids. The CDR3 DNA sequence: TGTGCCAGCAGTGACCCTACAGGCTATTCACCCCTCCACTTT. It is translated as CASSDPTGYSPLHF.

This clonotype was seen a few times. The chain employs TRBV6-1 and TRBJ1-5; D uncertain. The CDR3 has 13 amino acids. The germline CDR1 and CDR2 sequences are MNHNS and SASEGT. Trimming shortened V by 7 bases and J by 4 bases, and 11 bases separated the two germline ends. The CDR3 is CASTQWGNQPQHF. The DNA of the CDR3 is TGTGCCAGCACTCAATGGGGAAATCAGCCCCAGCATTTT.

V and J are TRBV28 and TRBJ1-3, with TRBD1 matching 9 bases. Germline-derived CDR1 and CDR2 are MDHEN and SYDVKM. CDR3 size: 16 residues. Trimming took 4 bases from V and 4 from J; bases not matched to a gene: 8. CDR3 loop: CASSSYWTGEGNTIYF. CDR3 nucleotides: TGTGCCAGCAGTTCTTACTGGACAGGGGAAGGAAACACCATATATTTT.

The chain's CDR3 is CASSQKWTVSTGELFF. CDR3 nucleotide sequence: TGTGCCAGTAGTCAAAAGTGGACCGTGAGCACCGGGGAGCTGTTTTTT. The gene calls are TRBV19 and TRBJ2-2; D remains unclear. The V end was cut by 5 bases, the J end by 4 bases, with 17 bases between. The CDR3 length is 16 residues. Germline loops: CDR1 LNHDA, CDR2 SQIVND (reference sequence).

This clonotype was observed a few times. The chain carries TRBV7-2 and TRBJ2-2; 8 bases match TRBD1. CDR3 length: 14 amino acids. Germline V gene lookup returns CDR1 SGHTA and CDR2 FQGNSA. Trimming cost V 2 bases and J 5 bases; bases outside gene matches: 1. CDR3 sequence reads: CASSLRTGTGELFF. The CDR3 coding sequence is TGTGCCAGCAGCTTAAGGACAGGGACCGGGGAGCTGTTTTTT.

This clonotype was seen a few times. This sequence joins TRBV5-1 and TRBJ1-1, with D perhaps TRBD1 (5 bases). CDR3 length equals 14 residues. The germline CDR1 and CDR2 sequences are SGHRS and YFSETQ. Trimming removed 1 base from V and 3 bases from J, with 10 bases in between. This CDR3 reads CASSLQGTYTEAFF. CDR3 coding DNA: TGCGCCAGCAGCTTGCAGGGAACATACACTGAAGCTTTCTTT. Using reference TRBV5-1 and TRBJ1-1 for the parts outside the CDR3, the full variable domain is KAGVTQTPRYLIKTRGQQVTLSCSPISGHRSVSWYQQTPGQGLQFLFEYFSETQRNKGNFPGRFSGRQFSNSRSEMNVSTLELGDSALYLCASSLQGTYTEAFFGQGTRLTVV.

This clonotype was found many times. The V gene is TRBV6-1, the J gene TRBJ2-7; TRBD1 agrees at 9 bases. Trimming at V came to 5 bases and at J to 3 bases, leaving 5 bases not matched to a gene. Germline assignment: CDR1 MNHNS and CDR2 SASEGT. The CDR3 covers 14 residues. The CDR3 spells CASSRDRANYEQYF. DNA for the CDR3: TGTGCCAGCAGTAGGGACAGGGCGAACTACGAGCAGTACTTC.

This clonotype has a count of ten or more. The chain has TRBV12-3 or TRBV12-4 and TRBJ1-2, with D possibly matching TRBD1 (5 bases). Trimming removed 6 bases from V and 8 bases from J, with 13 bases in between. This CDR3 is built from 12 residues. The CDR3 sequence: CASSRDQQGYTF. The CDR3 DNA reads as TGTGCCAGCAGCCGGGACCAGCAGGGCTACACCTTC.

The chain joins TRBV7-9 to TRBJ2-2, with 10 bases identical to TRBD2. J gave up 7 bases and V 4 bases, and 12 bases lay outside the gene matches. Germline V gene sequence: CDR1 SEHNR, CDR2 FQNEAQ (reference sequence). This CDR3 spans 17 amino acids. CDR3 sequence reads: CASSSEPGLANFGELFF. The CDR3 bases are TGTGCCAGCAGCTCCGAGCCGGGACTAGCGAATTTCGGGGAGCTGTTTTTT.

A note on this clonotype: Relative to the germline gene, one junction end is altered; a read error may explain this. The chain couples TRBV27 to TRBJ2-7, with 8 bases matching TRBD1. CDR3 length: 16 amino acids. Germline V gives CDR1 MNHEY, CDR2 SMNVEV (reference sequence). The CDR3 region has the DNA TGTGCCAGCAGTTTATTTCCGGGACAGGTCTCCAACGAGCAGTACTTC. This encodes CASSLFPGQVSNEQYF.

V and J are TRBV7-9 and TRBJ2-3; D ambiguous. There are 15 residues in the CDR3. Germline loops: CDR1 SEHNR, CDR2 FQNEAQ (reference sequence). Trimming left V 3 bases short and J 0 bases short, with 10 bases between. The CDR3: CASSFTAGSTDTQYF. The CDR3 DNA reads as TGTGCCAGCAGCTTTACGGCCGGAAGCACAGATACGCAGTATTTT.

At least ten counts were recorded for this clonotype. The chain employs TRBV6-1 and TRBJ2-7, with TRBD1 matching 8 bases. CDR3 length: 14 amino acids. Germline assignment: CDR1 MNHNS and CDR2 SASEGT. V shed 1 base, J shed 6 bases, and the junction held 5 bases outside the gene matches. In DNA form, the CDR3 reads TGTGCCAGCAGTGAAGTGGCAGGGGGCGTCGAGCAGTACTTC. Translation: CASSEVAGGVEQYF.